This paragraph reports one TCR beta chain. Its antigen is currently unknown. It was with a sample-barcoded 5' primer and a J-beta primer mix that a second PCR of roughly 7 to 11 cycles was run. Unique molecular identifiers of 12 random nucleotides labeled each cDNA. Each CDR3 protein gets one entry after TCRdb re-called the 5' RACE reads with MiXCR. The sample gives approximately 800,000 distinct CDR3 sequences, approximately 60% of which show up once; around a quarter is in the top ten. The data were taken from a study of blood T cells in healthy people across ages. Study results and caveats: Bulk PBMC profiling left naive and antigen-experienced comparisons inconclusive.

With 7 bases clipped from V and 6 bases from J, the junction kept 9 bases outside the gene matches. Germline values: CDR1 SGHTA, CDR2 FQGTGA. The CDR3 length is 14 residues. This chain connects TRBV7-3 to TRBJ2-1; 7 nucleotides align to TRBD1. This TCR derives from a man aged 40-49 years in good health. The sequenced sample was blood. The CDR3 DNA is TGTGCCAGCAACCCTGGAGGACAGGCCAATGAGCAGTTCTTC. Residues: CASNPGGQANEQFF.